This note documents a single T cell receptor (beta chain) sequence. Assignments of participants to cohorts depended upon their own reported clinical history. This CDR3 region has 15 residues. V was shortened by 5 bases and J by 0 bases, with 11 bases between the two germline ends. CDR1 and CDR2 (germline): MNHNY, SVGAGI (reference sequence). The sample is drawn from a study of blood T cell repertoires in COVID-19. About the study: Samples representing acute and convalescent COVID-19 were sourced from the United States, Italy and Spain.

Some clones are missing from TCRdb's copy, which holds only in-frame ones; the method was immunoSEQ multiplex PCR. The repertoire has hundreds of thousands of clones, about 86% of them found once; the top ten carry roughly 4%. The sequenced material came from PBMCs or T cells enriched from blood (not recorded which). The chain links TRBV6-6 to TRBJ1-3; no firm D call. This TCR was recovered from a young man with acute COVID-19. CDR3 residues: CASSPVAYSGNTIYF. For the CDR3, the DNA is TGTGCCAGCAGTCCCGTGGCTTACTCTGGAAACACCATATATTTT.